This T cell receptor beta chain was recovered during a study of identical twins. A universal primer site was incorporated via template switching, and the cDNA contained unique molecular identifiers. TCRdb analysed the 5' RACE reads with MiXCR anew, one entry per CDR3 protein. The sample yields hundreds of thousands of distinct CDR3 sequences, around an eighth seen once. Healthy Caucasians, and only they, were the donors. This CDR3 has 13 residues. CDR1 is SQVTM, CDR2 ANQGSEA, per germline. The V gene lost 4 bases and the J gene lost 3 bases, with 12 bases spanning the gap. This clonotype has a handful of counts. These records were also assigned to another study, of yellow fever vaccine responses in identical twins.

V gene TRBV29-1 combines with J gene TRBJ1-1, with D possibly matching TRBD1 (5 bases). The sequenced sample was CD8+ T cells sorted from blood. The sequence was collected from a woman in her late teens or twenties in good health. The CDR3 sequence is CSVGQFVDTEAFF. The DNA of the CDR3 is TGCAGCGTTGGACAGTTCGTGGACACTGAAGCTTTCTTT. The complete variable domain, with remaining parts taken from reference TRBV29-1 and TRBJ1-1, reads SAVISQKPSRDICQRGTSLTIQCQVDSQVTMMFWYRQQPGQSLTLIATANQGSEATYESGFVIDKFPISRPNLTFSTLTVSNMSPEDSSIYLCSVGQFVDTEAFFGQGTRLTVV.